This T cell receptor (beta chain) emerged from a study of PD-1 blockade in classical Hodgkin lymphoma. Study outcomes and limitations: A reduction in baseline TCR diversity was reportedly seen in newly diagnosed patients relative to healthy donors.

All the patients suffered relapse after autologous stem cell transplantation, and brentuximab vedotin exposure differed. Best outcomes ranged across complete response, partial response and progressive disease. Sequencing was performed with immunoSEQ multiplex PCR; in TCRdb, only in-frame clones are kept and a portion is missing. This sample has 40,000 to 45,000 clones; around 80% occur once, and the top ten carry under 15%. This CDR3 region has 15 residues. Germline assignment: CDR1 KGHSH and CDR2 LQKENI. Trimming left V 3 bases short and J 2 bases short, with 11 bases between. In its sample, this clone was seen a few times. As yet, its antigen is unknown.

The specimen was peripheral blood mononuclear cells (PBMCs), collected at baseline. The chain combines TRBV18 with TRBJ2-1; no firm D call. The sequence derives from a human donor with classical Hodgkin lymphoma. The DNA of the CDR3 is TGTGCCAGCTCACCGATAGATCCCCCCTACAATGAGCAGTTCTTC. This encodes CASSPIDPPYNEQFF.